This passage covers 11 T cell receptor beta chains from one sample sequenced in a study of cytomegalovirus exposure and HLA in healthy donors. The primer mix had 60 Vbeta and 13 Jbeta primers. The assay was immunoSEQ multiplex PCR, and TCRdb's table has in-frame clones only and misses some. The data hold about 170,000 clones, with over 65% observed a single time. Material for sequencing was PBMCs. The receptors come from a female donor in good health and CMV-seronegative.

This sequence joins TRBV5-4 and TRBJ2-3; 7 bases are a match to TRBD2. There are 15 residues in the CDR3. After removal of 4 bases from V and 2 bases from J, the junction contained 7 bases not matched to a gene. Germline loops: CDR1 SGHNT, CDR2 YYREEE (reference sequence). DNA of the CDR3: TGTGCCAGCAGCCTAGCGGACCAGTTCACAGATACGCAGTATTTT. Residues: CASSLADQFTDTQYF.

The gene calls are TRBV30 and TRBJ1-1, with unresolved D. The CDR3 length is 15 residues. V gave up 0 bases and J gave up 1 base, with 12 bases separating them. Germline assignment: CDR1 GTSNPN and CDR2 SVGIG (reference sequence). CDR3 bases: TGTGCCTGGAGTGTTGCCCGCCAGGCGAACACTGAAGCTTTCTTT. Translation: CAWSVARQANTEAFF.

The chain links TRBV2 to TRBJ1-4; D gene uncertain. Deletions cut 7 bases from V and 2 bases from J, with 11 bases between. CDR1 is SNHLY and CDR2 is FYNNEI in the germline V gene. The CDR3 length is 14 residues. CDR3 protein: CASKRGVTNEKLFF. CDR3 bases: TGTGCCAGCAAAAGAGGAGTGACTAATGAAAAACTGTTTTTT.

The chain joins TRBV9 to TRBJ1-3; tentatively, D is TRBD1 (6 bases). Per the germline V gene, CDR1 is SGDLS and CDR2 is YYNGEE. The germline V and J ends were trimmed by 3 bases and 4 bases, with 8 bases remaining between them. The CDR3 runs to 13 residues. In DNA, the CDR3 is TGTGCCAGCAGCGCTGACAGGGGAAACACCATATATTTT. Its translation: CASSADRGNTIYF.

This chain connects TRBV6-6 to TRBJ2-7; D gene ambiguous. CDR3 size: 13 residues. Per the germline V gene, CDR1 is MNHNY and CDR2 is SVGAGI (reference sequence). With 2 bases removed from V and 3 bases from J, the gap between germline ends came to 8 bases. The CDR3: CASSYEPSYEQYF. In DNA, the CDR3 is TGTGCCAGCAGTTACGAACCGAGCTACGAGCAGTACTTC.

The chain carries TRBV7-9 and TRBJ1-1; TRBD1 matches 9 bases. The CDR3 has 13 residues. Germline V gene sequence: CDR1 SEHNR, CDR2 FQNEAQ (reference sequence). V shed 6 bases and J 4 bases; nucleotides not matched to a gene: 3. The DNA for the CDR3 is TGTGCCAGCAGACCGGACAGGGGCACTGAAGCTTTCTTT. It translates to CASRPDRGTEAFF. The full variable domain, rest sourced from reference TRBV7-9 and TRBJ1-1, is DTGVSQNPRHKITKRGQNVTFRCDPISEHNRLYWYRQTLGQGPEFLTYFQNEAQLEKSRLLSDRFSAERPKGSFSTLEIQRTEQGDSAMYLCASRPDRGTEAFFGQGTRLTVV.

This chain uses TRBV6-1 with TRBJ1-3; D perhaps matches TRBD1 (6 bases). Per germline, CDR1 MNHNS and CDR2 SASEGT. The V gene lost 6 bases and the J gene lost 3 bases, with 15 bases spanning the gap. CDR3 size: 15 residues. CDR3 in amino acids: CASSLKGVDGNTIYF. The CDR3 DNA reads TGTGCCAGCAGCCTGAAGGGGGTTGATGGAAACACCATATATTTT.

The V and J genes are TRBV11-2 and TRBJ2-3; TRBD2 agrees at 9 bases. The J segment lost 2 bases and the V segment lost 0 bases, leaving 6 bases of the junction unmatched. The CDR3 sequence is 17 residues long. CDR1 is SGHAT, CDR2 FQNNGV, per germline. CDR3 loop: CASSLDYAGGTTDTQYF. CDR3 sequence (DNA): TGTGCCAGCAGCTTAGACTACGCGGGGGGGACCACAGATACGCAGTATTTT.

V gene TRBV19 combines with J gene TRBJ2-7, with unresolved D. V was pared by 6 bases and J by 0 bases, with 9 bases between. The CDR3 is made up of 13 amino acids. Per the germline V gene, CDR1 is LNHDA and CDR2 is SQIVND (reference sequence). The DNA of the CDR3 is TGTGCCAGTAGGCTCGACTTCTCCTACGAGCAGTACTTC. This encodes CASRLDFSYEQYF. Full variable domain (rest looked up from reference TRBV19 and TRBJ2-7): DGGITQSPKYLFRKEGQNVTLSCEQNLNHDAMYWYRQDPGQGLRLIYYSQIVNDFQKGDIAEGYSVSREKKESFPLTVTSAQKNPTAFYLCASRLDFSYEQYFGPGTRLTVT.

V is TRBV18 and J is TRBJ2-5; TRBD1 might be the D (6 bases). Trimming removed 3 bases from V and 7 bases from J, with 18 bases in between. CDR1 is KGHSH and CDR2 is LQKENI in the germline V gene. This CDR3 comprises 15 residues. CDR3 nucleotides: TGTGCCAGCTCACCCTCTCAAGGGACACGGGGGACCCAGTACTTC. As protein: CASSPSQGTRGTQYF.

In its sample, this clone was seen once. The chain is built from TRBV30 and TRBJ2-2; 7 bases map to TRBD2. The V gene end was trimmed by 8 bases and the J gene end by 2 bases; junction bases not matched to a gene: 8. This CDR3 contains 14 residues. Germline V gene data show CDR1 as GTSNPN and CDR2 as SVGIG (reference sequence). CDR3 loop: CARNPSGNTGELFF. The DNA for the CDR3 is TGTGCCCGGAACCCTAGCGGAAACACCGGGGAGCTGTTTTTT. The full variable domain, its missing parts supplied by reference TRBV30 and TRBJ2-2, is SQTIHQWPATLVQPVGSPLSLECTVEGTSNPNLYWYRQAAGRGLQLLFYSVGIGQISSEVPQNLSASRPQDRQFILSSKKLLLSDSGFYLCARNPSGNTGELFFGEGSRLTVL.